This T cell receptor beta chain was documented in a study of cytomegalovirus exposure and HLA in healthy donors. Findings of the study overall: The authors judged a highly shared variant cluster likely a sequencing artifact.

About this clone: The antigen remains undetermined.

The CDR3 consists of 14 residues. V was clipped by 5 bases and J by 1 base; unmatched bases: 5. Germline assignment: CDR1 SEHNR and CDR2 FQNEAQ (reference sequence). Use of 60 Vbeta and 13 Jbeta primers characterized the PCR. Methods used by the authors: About 12 million shared chains were among the approximately 82 million unique TCR beta chains that a later analysis counted. The assay was immunoSEQ multiplex PCR, and TCRdb's table has in-frame clones only and misses some. For V, J and clone size, that table is used; D and trimming come from the DNA. The table records 130,000 or so clones, roughly 87% of them present only once.

The origin of this receptor is a woman between 35 and 50 years old in good health and CMV-seronegative. The chain links TRBV7-9 to TRBJ2-7, with 7 bases that match TRBD2. Sequencing used PBMCs. The CDR3 DNA is TGTGCCAGCAGCCCGCGGGACTATTCCTACGAGCAGTACTTC. Translation: CASSPRDYSYEQYF.